This TCR beta chain was identified during a study of T cells in Graves' hyperthyroidism and ophthalmopathy. The study, taken as a whole, reports: Stable hyperthyroidism was told apart from ophthalmopathy by a model built on 13 V-J features.

The CDR3 spans 14 residues. Germline V gives CDR1 MDHEN, CDR2 SYDVKM. The V end was cut by 6 bases, the J end by 6 bases, with 18 bases between. What was amplified from RNA transcripts were TCR beta CDR3 regions. The HTBI primer set drove a first-round RT-PCR of the TCR CDR3. TCRdb re-called the multiplex PCR reads with MiXCR, one entry per CDR3 protein. The table lists some 500,000 distinct CDR3 sequences, roughly a sixth of them singletons, with roughly 29% in the top ten. Active moderate-to-severe ophthalmopathy, Clinical Activity Score at least 3, NOSPECS at least 4, under 3 months' duration. PBMCs were sourced from less than 12 ml fresh peripheral blood. This clonotype was seen a handful of times. Its antigen remains unidentified.

The rearrangement joins TRBV28 to TRBJ2-7; D may be TRBD1 or TRBD2 (5 bases each). The receptor was derived from a woman in her twenties or thirties with Graves' ophthalmopathy. The sample comprised blood. The CDR3 is CASSLRGTVREQYF. The CDR3 bases are TGTGCCAGCAGCCTTCGGGGCACGGTTCGCGAGCAGTACTTC.